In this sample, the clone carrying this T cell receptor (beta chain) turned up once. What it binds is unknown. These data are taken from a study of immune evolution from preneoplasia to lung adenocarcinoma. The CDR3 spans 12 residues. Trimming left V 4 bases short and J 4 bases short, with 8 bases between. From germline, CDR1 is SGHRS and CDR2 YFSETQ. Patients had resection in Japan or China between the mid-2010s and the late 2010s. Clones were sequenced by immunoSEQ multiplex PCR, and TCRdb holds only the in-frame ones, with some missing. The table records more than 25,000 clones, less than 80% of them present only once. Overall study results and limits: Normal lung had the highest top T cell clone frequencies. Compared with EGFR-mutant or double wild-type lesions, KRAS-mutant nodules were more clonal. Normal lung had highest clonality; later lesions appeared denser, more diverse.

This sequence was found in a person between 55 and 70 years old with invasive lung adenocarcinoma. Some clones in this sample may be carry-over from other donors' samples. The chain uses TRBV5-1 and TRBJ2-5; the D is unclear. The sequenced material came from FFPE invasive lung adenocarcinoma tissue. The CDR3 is CASSPAGETQYF. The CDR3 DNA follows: TGCGCCAGCAGCCCGGCAGGAGAGACCCAGTACTTC. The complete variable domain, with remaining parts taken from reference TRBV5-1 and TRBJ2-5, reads KAGVTQTPRYLIKTRGQQVTLSCSPISGHRSVSWYQQTPGQGLQFLFEYFSETQRNKGNFPGRFSGRQFSNSRSEMNVSTLELGDSALYLCASSPAGETQYFGPGTRLLVL.